This T cell receptor (beta chain) was identified during a study of vaccination and CD4 T cells after COVID-19. Note on this clonotype: Its specificity is not known.

The Oncomine TCR Beta short-read assay was applied to DNA of cultured CD4+ T cells. TCRdb re-analysed the PCR reads in MiXCR, keeping a single row per CDR3 protein. The sample yields around 3,000 distinct CDR3 sequences, about 49% seen once. General observations from the study: Spike mono-reactive clones accounted for 304 of the 307 vaccine-specific clones found in convalescent patients.

Treatment in this sample: roughly 10-day PBMC culture with coronavirus spike peptide pools or control peptides (ViraFEST assay). The CDR3 contains 20 residues. V dropped 0 bases and J dropped 0; count of bases not matched to a gene: 15. Germline CDR1 is DFQATT and CDR2 is SNEGSKA (reference sequence). The origin of this receptor is a human donor who had recovered from COVID-19. This chain joins TRBV20-1 and TRBJ2-3; 10 bases match TRBD2. The sequenced sample was CD4+ T cells from blood, cultured in vitro. The CDR3 here is CSARDPRESSGRASTDTQYF. The CDR3 nucleotides are TGCAGTGCTAGAGATCCGAGGGAGTCAAGCGGGAGGGCCAGCACAGATACGCAGTATTTT.